Below are 17 T cell receptor beta chains sequenced from a single sample in a study of blood T cells in healthy people across ages. PCR was performed a second time for about 7 to 11 cycles using a sample-barcoded 5' primer and a J-beta primer mix. TCRdb called the 5' RACE reads again in MiXCR, with one record for every CDR3 protein. Among 1.5 million to 2 million distinct CDR3 sequences, about 35% were seen once, and the ten largest hold around 10%. The sample was blood. Receptors originate from a woman aged 30 to 39 in good health.

Only a few counts were recorded for this clonotype. The J gene is TRBJ1-1, the V gene TRBV6-5; D remains ambiguous. The CDR3 is made up of 15 amino acids. CDR1 is MNHEY and CDR2 is SVGAGI in the germline V gene. V shed 5 bases and J shed 4 bases, with 17 bases lying between them. CDR3 residues: CASSPQTPDSTEAFF. CDR3 DNA sequence: TGTGCCAGCAGTCCCCAAACTCCGGATTCCACTGAAGCTTTCTTT.

This CDR3 is CASSEFVGGAQSEQYF. In DNA, the CDR3 is TGTGCCAGCAGTGAATTCGTTGGGGGGGCCCAAAGCGAGCAGTACTTC. This sequence joins TRBV6-1 and TRBJ2-7, with D possibly being TRBD2 (7 bases). The CDR3 contains 16 residues. The V end lost 2 bases, the J end lost 6 bases, and 20 bases lay between the germline ends. Germline V gene data show CDR1 as MNHNS and CDR2 as SASEGT.

With regard to this clonotype: A clone one base away is much larger, so this may be a read error. The rearrangement joins TRBV4-2 to TRBJ2-3, with TRBD1 matching over 7 bases. V was clipped by 3 bases and J by 3 bases; unmatched bases: 3. Germline V lookup: CDR1 LGHNA, CDR2 YNFKEQ. The CDR3 length is 14 residues. In nucleotides, the CDR3 is TGTGCCAGCAGCCAGGAACAGGGGACAGATACGCAGTATTTT. Protein sequence: CASSQEQGTDTQYF.

The CDR3 protein is CASSPPRGRNEQYF. CDR3 DNA: TGCGCCAGCAGCCCCCCGAGGGGGCGGAACGAGCAGTACTTC. The chain links TRBV4-1 to TRBJ2-7; 7 bases line up with TRBD1. V was clipped by 4 bases and J by 5 bases; unmatched bases: 8. The CDR3 runs to 14 residues. Germline CDR1 reads MGHRA; CDR2 reads YSYEKL.

The chain recombines TRBV6-5 with TRBJ1-4; D might be TRBD1 (5 bases). CDR3 length: 13 residues. The ends were cut back, 7 bases at V and 5 bases at J, with 11 bases in the middle. Germline V CDR1 and CDR2: MNHEY, SVGAGI. The CDR3 is CASTQGTNEKLFF. The CDR3 DNA reads as TGTGCCAGCACGCAGGGAACCAATGAAAAACTGTTTTTT.

This clonotype was observed a handful of times. This rearrangement joins TRBV4-2 to TRBJ2-7; the match to TRBD2 covers 7 bases. The CDR3 consists of 16 residues. Germline CDR1 LGHNA, CDR2 YNFKEQ. V dropped 4 bases and J dropped 4; count of bases not matched to a gene: 13. The CDR3 DNA follows: TGTGCCAGCAGCCCATACGGGAGCGGGGCCCTTTACGAGCAGTACTTC. It encodes CASSPYGSGALYEQYF.

The chain joins TRBV5-8 to TRBJ1-5, with a possible D match to TRBD1 (5 bases). Looked up from germline, CDR1 is SGHTS and CDR2 is YDEGEE. This CDR3 is 14 amino acids long. Trimming left V 2 bases short and J 3 bases short, with 9 bases between. The CDR3 region is CASSLLTDNQPQHF. In DNA, the CDR3 is TGTGCCAGCAGCTTATTGACAGACAATCAGCCCCAGCATTTT.

This chain joins TRBV29-1 and TRBJ2-1; D unclear. Germline CDR1 reads SQVTM; CDR2 reads ANQGSEA. V was clipped by 2 bases and J by 7 bases, with 9 bases between them. The CDR3 contains 12 residues. The CDR3 region has the DNA TGCAGCGTTGAAATTCGGGCGAATGAGCAGTTCTTC. Translation gives CSVEIRANEQFF.

The V gene is TRBV11-2, the J gene TRBJ2-2; 8 bases match TRBD2. CDR3 size: 16 residues. V was pared by 1 base and J by 4 bases, with 5 bases of the junction left unmatched. The germline V gene encodes CDR1 SGHAT and CDR2 FQNNGV. The CDR3 DNA sequence: TGTGCCAGCAGCTTAGTCGGGAGGGGTAGCACCGGGGAGCTGTTTTTT. It codes for CASSLVGRGSTGELFF. The entire variable domain, with the rest obtained from reference TRBV11-2 and TRBJ2-2, is as follows: EAGVAQSPRYKIIEKRQSVAFWCNPISGHATLYWYQQILGQGPKLLIQFQNNGVVDDSQLPKDRFSAERLKGVDSTLKIQPAKLEDSAVYLCASSLVGRGSTGELFFGEGSRLTVL.

This clonotype was counted at least ten times. J is TRBJ2-7 and V is TRBV4-1; tentatively, D is TRBD1 (5 bases). Germline loops: CDR1 MGHRA, CDR2 YSYEKL. The V gene lost 3 bases and the J gene lost 0 bases, with 9 bases spanning the gap. The CDR3 sequence is 14 residues long. The CDR3 DNA is TGCGCCAGCAGCCAGGTGACAGACTCCTACGAGCAGTACTTC. Its translation: CASSQVTDSYEQYF.

This clonotype was seen more than once but under ten times. The gene calls are TRBV9 and TRBJ2-7; TRBD2 matches 8 bases. Germline CDR1 and CDR2: SGDLS and YYNGEE. V was clipped by 4 bases and J by 6 bases; unmatched bases: 21. The CDR3 spans 18 residues. CDR3 residues: CASSRGWSRGDVGSEQYF. The CDR3 DNA follows: TGTGCCAGCAGCCGAGGATGGTCGCGGGGGGATGTTGGTAGCGAGCAGTACTTC.

This chain joins TRBV7-2 and TRBJ1-2; no clear D gene. This CDR3 region has 14 residues. CDR1 SGHTA and CDR2 FQGNSA come from the germline V gene. Trimming left V 3 bases short and J 8 bases short, with 16 bases between. The DNA for the CDR3 is TGTGCCAGCAGCTTCGGCCCGCAAGGAGGGGGCTACACCTTC. Its protein product is CASSFGPQGGGYTF. Complete variable domain (other parts from reference TRBV7-2 and TRBJ1-2): GAGVSQSPSNKVTEKGKDVELRCDPISGHTALYWYRQSLGQGLEFLIYFQGNSAPDKSGLPSDRFSAERTGGSVSTLTIQRTQQEDSAVYLCASSFGPQGGGYTFGSGTRLTVV.

The rearrangement uses TRBV4-1 and TRBJ1-4; D may be TRBD1 (5 bases). V lost 0 bases and J 2 bases, leaving 10 bases between the germline ends. Germline-derived CDR1 and CDR2 are MGHRA and YSYEKL. The CDR3 is 16 amino acids. The CDR3 DNA is TGCGCCAGCAGCCAAGATTGGGGGGGGACTAATGAAAAACTGTTTTTT. This codes for CASSQDWGGTNEKLFF.

As regards this clonotype: Sequence at one end of the junction differs from germline and may be a read error. This chain uses TRBV20-1 with TRBJ1-2; D is ambiguous. This CDR3 contains 12 residues. Germline V gene sequence: CDR1 DFQATT, CDR2 SNEGSKA (reference sequence). The CDR3 spells CSTRDANYGYTF. The CDR3 coding sequence is TGCAGTACTAGAGATGCCAACTATGGCTACACCTTC.

There are a few counts of this clonotype. This chain uses TRBV3-1 with TRBJ1-1; D call uncertain. The CDR3 has 15 amino acids. The V end lost 2 bases, the J end lost 1 base, and 11 bases lay between the germline ends. Germline V gives CDR1 LGHDT, CDR2 YNNKEL (reference sequence). The CDR3 coding sequence is TGTGCCAGCAGCCAATTTGGAGGGTCGAACACTGAAGCTTTCTTT. It codes for CASSQFGGSNTEAFF.

This chain uses TRBV2 with TRBJ1-1, with TRBD1 matching over 7 bases. The trim removed 1 base at V and 3 bases at J, leaving 11 bases unmatched. The CDR3 extends over 17 amino acids. CDR1 and CDR2 (germline): SNHLY, FYNNEI. CDR3 sequence (DNA): TGTGCCAGCAGTGAAGGAGTAGGGGGCCAAGTGGACACTGAAGCTTTCTTT. It yields the protein CASSEGVGGQVDTEAFF.

This clonotype was observed at least ten times. This rearrangement joins TRBV28 to TRBJ2-7, with D unresolved. CDR3 length: 10 amino acids. V gave up 2 bases and J gave up 5 bases, with 1 base separating them. Germline CDR1 and CDR2: MDHEN and SYDVKM. As DNA, the CDR3 is TGTGCCAGCAGTTTAAACGAGCAGTACTTC. This translates into CASSLNEQYF.